The T cell receptor (beta chain) under discussion was sequenced for a study of PD-1 blockade in classical Hodgkin lymphoma. On this clone: Its antigen is not known.

Clones were sequenced by immunoSEQ multiplex PCR, and TCRdb holds only the in-frame ones, with some missing. The table has 17,000 or so clones, just under 85% seen once. Time point indicated: newly diagnosed, previously untreated cHL patient sample. The CDR3 runs to 12 residues. Germline CDR1 and CDR2: SGHRS and YFSETQ. The V end was cut by 4 bases, the J end by 5 bases, with 7 bases between. Overall study findings and caveats: Differences between repertoires have undefined causes, possibly disease activity or prior therapy.

The sequenced sample consisted of peripheral blood mononuclear cells (PBMCs). This chain connects TRBV5-1 to TRBJ2-1, with unresolved D. This TCR came from a human donor with classical Hodgkin lymphoma. The chain's CDR3 is CASSPYDNEQFF. The CDR3 nucleotides are TGCGCCAGCAGCCCGTACGACAATGAGCAGTTCTTC.